The rows below give T cell receptor beta chains drawn from one sample of a study of cytomegalovirus exposure and HLA in healthy donors. The protocol was immunoSEQ multiplex PCR, while the TCRdb copy is restricted to in-frame clones and leaves out a portion. The table lists over 200,000 clones, roughly 80% of them singletons. Input material: PBMCs. The receptors derive from a male donor in good health and CMV-seronegative. Each CDR3 is given with its conserved first and last residue. A D gene is named only where the DNA matches it firmly. A clone size is listed for some rows: how often the clone was seen (once, few, many), or a class if it is expanded.

TRBV7-3	TRBJ1-1	.	.	13	CASSHGTSAEAFF
TRBV19	TRBJ2-7	.	.	14	CASSFVESSYEQYF
TRBV5-4	TRBJ2-5	.	.	14	CASSPDFGEGEQYF
TRBV6-1	TRBJ1-2	once	TRBD1	15	CASHFTGTGSFGYTF
TRBV2	TRBJ2-3	once	.	13	CASSEGGTDTQYF
TRBV18	TRBJ2-5	.	.	17	CASSPTGSRIPQETQYF
TRBV6-5	TRBJ1-2	.	.	15	CASRAPGGVKDGYTF
TRBV18	TRBJ1-3	few	.	18	CASSPGRRGQSSGNTIYF
TRBV6-1	TRBJ2-5	.	TRBD2	16	CASSVGGAPLQETQYF
TRBV7-9	TRBJ2-2	.	TRBD2	14	CASSPLAGTGELFF
TRBV9	TRBJ2-5	.	.	16	CASSPGNGLLQETQYF
TRBV7-9	TRBJ2-7	.	.	15	CSSSLFEGSSYEQYF
TRBV2	TRBJ2-5	.	TRBD2	16	CASSEVGSGSGETQYF
TRBV28	TRBJ1-2	.	.	12	CASRDTNYGYTF
TRBV5-4	TRBJ2-7	.	TRBD2	15	CASSGWGSGSNEQYF
TRBV7-9	TRBJ1-2	once	.	13	CSSSLGQIYGYTF
TRBV4-1	TRBJ2-1	.	TRBD2	17	CASSQGLGDYSYNEQFF
TRBV5-4	TRBJ2-7	.	.	14	CASSLRRSPEEQYF
TRBV7-2	TRBJ2-1	.	TRBD2	19	CASSLTGGSGVSSYNEQFF
TRBV11-2	TRBJ2-7	.	TRBD1	15	CASTPLGTEPYEQYF
TRBV11-2	TRBJ1-1	.	.	13	CASSASGDTEAFF
TRBV5-1	TRBJ2-2	.	TRBD2	16	CASSPLAGGGTGELFF
TRBV6-1	TRBJ1-1	.	.	14	CASSETPMNTEAFF
TRBV6-1	TRBJ2-7	.	TRBD2	19	CASSEGWVLGRGDSYEQYF
TRBV7-9	TRBJ2-1	.	.	15	CASSRSWSSYNEQFF
TRBV5-4	TRBJ2-6	.	TRBD2	18	CASSLFDSGSLGANVLTF
TRBV6-5	TRBJ1-5	.	.	14	CASRWTDSNQPQHF
TRBV6-6	TRBJ1-1	few	.	15	CASSSSRGESTEAFF
TRBV6-5	TRBJ1-5	.	.	16	CASSYSRTGSNQPQHF
TRBV19	TRBJ2-2	.	TRBD2	14	CASTPAGRTGELFF